Included here is one T cell receptor beta chain sequence, with context. The data derive from a study of cytomegalovirus exposure and HLA in healthy donors. The CDR3 is made up of 21 amino acids. CDR1 is SGDLS, CDR2 YYNGEE, per germline. The J segment lost 0 bases and the V segment lost 4 bases, leaving 19 bases of the junction unmatched. The PCR ran on 60 Vbeta and 13 Jbeta primers. Here immunoSEQ multiplex PCR was the method, and the copy in TCRdb shows in-frame clones only, minus some. The sample contains 200,000 to 300,000 clones, roughly 80% of which appear only once. This chain connects TRBV9 to TRBJ2-1; 10 bases fit TRBD2. This clonotype was sampled from a woman aged 40 to 50 in good health and CMV-seropositive. Source material: PBMCs. The CDR3 spells CASSTRIGTSAEDSSYNEQFF. The CDR3 bases are TGTGCCAGCAGCACCCGGATCGGGACTAGCGCTGAGGATAGCTCCTACAATGAGCAGTTCTTC.